This T cell receptor (beta chain) stems from a study of TIL therapy for anti-PD-1-resistant metastatic lung cancer. As for the study in general: Patients had a median age of 54 years (range about 38-85). Most patients had lung adenocarcinoma. Study-wide points: This highly selected cohort may not generalize to typical lung cancer patients.

After removal of 4 bases from V and 7 bases from J, the junction contained 11 bases not matched to a gene. This CDR3 region has 15 residues. Germline V gene lookup returns CDR1 SGHAT and CDR2 FQNNGV. Documented time point: pre-treatment sample, taken before nivolumab and TIL therapy. As concerns this clone: The target antigen is unknown.

The libraries were made with immunoSEQ v3. The repertoire was sequenced with immunoSEQ multiplex PCR; TCRdb's copy has only in-frame clones and lacks some. Of around 55,000 clones listed, roughly four fifths are singletons. Sequenced material: blood, taken at baseline. The origin of this receptor is a person aged 25 to 80 with non-small cell lung cancer. The chain joins TRBV11-2 to TRBJ2-3; 7 bases fit TRBD1. The DNA of the CDR3 is TGTGCCAGCAGCTCCGGTCTGGGGACAGTAAATACGCAGTATTTT. Translated, it gives CASSSGLGTVNTQYF.